These 10 T cell receptor beta chains share one sample of origin, sequenced in a study of T cell responses to AZD1222 COVID-19 vaccine. The table came from immunoSEQ multiplex PCR; TCRdb's copy has only in-frame clones and leaves some out. The top ten clones hold approximately 1.7% of a sample with more than 100,000 clones, 92% of them seen once. The material was peripheral blood, obtained on day 0 of AZD1222 vaccination. These receptors all come from an adult in good health.

The chain links TRBV20-1 to TRBJ1-2, with D unresolved. CDR3 length: 11 amino acids. V lost 5 bases and J lost 2, with 6 bases in between. Germline V CDR1 and CDR2: DFQATT, SNEGSKA (reference sequence). The CDR3 sequence: CSAPTNYGYTF. CDR3 sequence (DNA): TGCAGTGCTCCGACCAACTATGGCTACACCTTC.

For the CDR3, the DNA is TGTGCCAGCAGTATCAGCGGGGAATTGGCTGGAAACACCATATATTTT. It encodes CASSISGELAGNTIYF. The rearrangement joins TRBV28 to TRBJ1-3; no firm D call. There are 16 residues in the CDR3. The germline V gene encodes CDR1 MDHEN and CDR2 SYDVKM. The V and J ends lost 5 bases and 2 bases respectively, with 16 bases between them.

This clone was counted a single time. The rearrangement uses TRBV6-6 and TRBJ2-2; a possible D gene is TRBD1 (5 bases). This CDR3 comprises 15 residues. The germline V and J ends were trimmed by 2 bases and 0 bases, with 7 bases remaining between them. CDR1 and CDR2 (germline): MNHNY, SVGAGI (reference sequence). CDR3 region: CASSYDSPNTGELFF. The DNA of the CDR3 is TGTGCCAGCAGTTACGACAGCCCGAACACCGGGGAGCTGTTTTTT.

The CDR3 DNA is TGTGCCAGCAGCCGTCTTGTCACAGGGATCTATGGCTACACCTTC. It translates to CASSRLVTGIYGYTF. The V call is TRBV5-4, the J call TRBJ1-2; D perhaps matches TRBD1 (6 bases). This CDR3 contains 15 residues. Germline V CDR1 and CDR2: SGHNT, YYREEE (reference sequence). Trimming removed 4 bases at V and 4 bases at J, with 17 bases between.

The V and J genes are TRBV9 and TRBJ2-1; 8 bases are a match to TRBD1. V shed 4 bases, J shed 2 bases, and the junction held 5 bases outside the gene matches. CDR1 and CDR2 from the germline V gene are SGDLS and YYNGEE. The CDR3 is 15 amino acids. The CDR3 is CASSPRDRTYNEQFF. The CDR3 DNA follows: TGTGCCAGCAGCCCCCGGGACAGGACCTACAATGAGCAGTTCTTC.

This clone showed up just a few times. V gene TRBV5-1 combines with J gene TRBJ1-6; 8 positions agree with TRBD1. The germline V gene has CDR1 SGHRS and CDR2 YFSETQ. CDR3 length: 14 residues. The J segment lost 9 bases and the V segment lost 0 bases, leaving 2 bases of the junction unmatched. Here the CDR3 DNA reads TGCGCCAGCAGCTTGGAGGGGACAGGTTCACCCCTCCACTTT. Its protein is CASSLEGTGSPLHF.

The chain carries TRBV6-6 and TRBJ2-1; unclear D gene. Germline loops: CDR1 MNHNY, CDR2 SVGAGI (reference sequence). The CDR3 covers 11 residues. Trimming left V 7 bases short and J 5 bases short, with 6 bases between. DNA of the CDR3: TGTGCCAGCATCTGGAACAATGAGCAGTTCTTC. Amino acid sequence: CASIWNNEQFF.

CDR3 nucleotides: TGTGCCAGCACCAGGACAGGGGGTGAATCACCCCTCCACTTT. Its translation: CASTRTGGESPLHF. The chain carries TRBV7-9 and TRBJ1-6; TRBD1 matches at 10 bases. The CDR3 totals 14 residues. Germline CDR1 and CDR2: SEHNR and FQNEAQ (reference sequence). V lost 7 bases and J lost 10; bases outside the gene matches: 7. The full variable domain, completed using reference TRBV7-9 and TRBJ1-6, is DTGVSQNPRHKITKRGQNVTFRCDPISEHNRLYWYRQTLGQGPEFLTYFQNEAQLEKSRLLSDRFSAERPKGSFSTLEIQRTEQGDSAMYLCASTRTGGESPLHFGNGTRLTVT.

The chain has TRBV29-1 and TRBJ1-1; D is unclear. The germline V gene encodes CDR1 SQVTM and CDR2 ANQGSEA. The ends were cut back, 6 bases at V and 0 bases at J, with 11 bases in the middle. The CDR3 loop spans 13 amino acids. CDR3 in amino acids: CSVGRPLNTEAFF. For the CDR3, the DNA is TGCAGCGTGGGCAGGCCGCTGAACACTGAAGCTTTCTTT.

The chain joins TRBV4-1 to TRBJ1-3; TRBD1 is a possible D gene (6 bases). Trimming stripped 6 bases from V and 0 bases from J, with 12 bases between. The CDR3 has 15 residues. CDR1 is MGHRA and CDR2 is YSYEKL in the germline V gene. The CDR3 region is CASRLDRSSGNTIYF. The CDR3 DNA sequence: TGCGCCAGCAGGCTCGACAGGAGCTCTGGAAACACCATATATTTT.